The 18 T cell receptor beta chains in this list originate from one sample, sequenced in a study of T cell responses to AZD1222 COVID-19 vaccine. Profiled with immunoSEQ multiplex PCR; TCRdb holds only in-frame clones, not every one. The repertoire holds tens of thousands of clones, with around 90% as singletons. This material consisted of peripheral blood, taken 28 days after the second AZD1222 dose. All receptors derive from an adult who received the AZD1222 COVID-19 vaccine.

The chain carries TRBV6-2 or TRBV6-3 and TRBJ1-2, with D hard to call. Trimming cost V 4 bases and J 8 bases, with 14 bases left between them. The CDR3 is 13 amino acids. Germline assignment: CDR1 MNHEY and CDR2 SVGEGT. Written as DNA, the CDR3 is TGTGCCAGCAGTTTTGTCCGAAGTCAGGGCTACACCTTC. Translation: CASSFVRSQGYTF.

The chain has TRBV19 and TRBJ1-3; weak D call: TRBD1 (5 bases). V gave up 3 bases and J gave up 2 bases, with 14 bases separating them. The CDR3 sequence is 16 residues long. Per germline, CDR1 LNHDA and CDR2 SQIVND (reference sequence). The CDR3 here is CASSIPVGDAGNTIYF. CDR3 bases: TGTGCCAGTAGTATCCCCGTGGGGGACGCTGGAAACACCATATATTTT.

V and J are TRBV7-3 and TRBJ2-3; 10 bases match TRBD2. Germline V gives CDR1 SGHTA, CDR2 FQGTGA. This CDR3 spans 15 amino acids. Trimming cost V 5 bases and J 4 bases; bases outside gene matches: 6. The CDR3 protein is CASSPGLAISDTQYF. DNA for the CDR3: TGTGCCAGCAGCCCGGGACTAGCGATCTCAGATACGCAGTATTTT.

This clone appeared a single time. The V and J genes are TRBV12-3 or TRBV12-4 and TRBJ2-2, with D hard to call. Trimming removed 3 bases at V and 6 bases at J, with 8 bases between. The CDR3 contains 13 residues. CDR3: CASSLGSPGELFF. The DNA of the CDR3 is TGTGCCAGCAGTTTGGGGTCGCCCGGGGAGCTGTTTTTT.

V gene TRBV2 combines with J gene TRBJ2-3; the match to TRBD1 covers 8 bases. The V gene end was trimmed by 4 bases and the J gene end by 4 bases; junction bases not matched to a gene: 7. The CDR3 is 15 residues long. Germline V gene sequence: CDR1 SNHLY, CDR2 FYNNEI. CDR3 sequence (DNA): TGTGCCAGCAGTGGAGGGACAGGAATTGCAGATACGCAGTATTTT. Translating it yields CASSGGTGIADTQYF.

The genes are TRBV6-5 and TRBJ1-1; possible D gene TRBD1, 6 bases. CDR1 and CDR2 from the germline V gene are MNHEY and SVGAGI. Between the trimmed V and J ends, which lost 2 bases and 0 bases, there was a span of 10 bases. The CDR3 runs 15 residues. In DNA form, the CDR3 reads TGTGCCAGCAGTTACGGGCAGGGGATGAACACTGAAGCTTTCTTT. Translation: CASSYGQGMNTEAFF.

The V and J genes are TRBV5-6 and TRBJ2-3; D is uncertain. CDR3 size: 15 residues. Germline V gives CDR1 SGHDT, CDR2 YYEEEE. V was trimmed by 1 base and J by 6 bases, leaving 15 bases between them. CDR3: CASSLKGSHRDTQYF. CDR3 nucleotide sequence: TGTGCCAGCAGCTTGAAGGGCAGTCATCGGGATACGCAGTATTTT.

The genes are TRBV2 and TRBJ2-3, with 7 bases that match TRBD2. CDR1 is SNHLY, CDR2 FYNNEI, per germline. CDR3 length: 15 amino acids. V trimming: 4 bases; J trimming: 0 bases; junction bases outside the gene matches: 4. CDR3 sequence: CASSGGGYSTDTQYF. The CDR3 region has the DNA TGTGCCAGCAGTGGGGGGGGATATAGCACAGATACGCAGTATTTT.

This clone was picked up one time. This CDR3 reads CASSETREAPLYQPQHF. Written as DNA, the CDR3 is TGTGCCAGCAGTGAAACTCGAGAGGCCCCGCTTTATCAGCCCCAGCATTTT. V gene TRBV6-1 combines with J gene TRBJ1-5; the D is unclear. With 2 bases removed from V and 5 bases from J, the gap between germline ends came to 19 bases. Germline lookup yields CDR1 MNHNS and CDR2 SASEGT. This CDR3 contains 17 residues.

The chain employs TRBV13 and TRBJ2-5; no clear D gene. The CDR3 has 15 amino acids. The V gene's germline CDR1 is PRHDT and CDR2 FYEKMQ (reference sequence). V dropped 2 bases and J dropped 4 bases, with 14 bases sitting between them. The CDR3 protein is CASSLRPRPPETQYF. The CDR3 nucleotides read TGTGCCAGCAGCTTAAGGCCCCGCCCCCCAGAGACCCAGTACTTC.

V gene TRBV5-6 combines with J gene TRBJ2-1, with D tentatively TRBD1 (6 bases). CDR1 and CDR2 (germline): SGHDT, YYEEEE. Deletions cut 4 bases from V and 10 bases from J, with 15 bases between. This CDR3 has 13 residues. Written as DNA, the CDR3 is TGTGCCAGCAGCGGTACAGGGTGGAGGGAGCAGTTCTTC. This codes for CASSGTGWREQFF.

The chain uses TRBV7-3 and TRBJ1-1; possibly TRBD1 for D (6 bases). V was clipped by 7 bases and J by 0 bases, with 21 bases between them. Germline V gene sequence: CDR1 SGHTA, CDR2 FQGTGA. This CDR3 has 17 amino acids. CDR3 DNA: TGTGCCAGCACCCTTAACGGGGGGGCAGTATTGAACACTGAAGCTTTCTTT. Protein product: CASTLNGGAVLNTEAFF.

This chain uses TRBV9 with TRBJ2-7; D not resolved. CDR1 SGDLS and CDR2 YYNGEE come from the germline V gene. Trimming cost V 4 bases and J 0 bases, with 14 bases left between them. The CDR3 spans 15 residues. The CDR3: CASSTSWGSSYEQYF. The CDR3 DNA reads as TGTGCCAGCAGCACCTCTTGGGGTAGCTCCTACGAGCAGTACTTC.

V is TRBV4-3 and J is TRBJ1-2; no clear D. This CDR3 has 14 residues. V shed 0 bases and J shed 9 bases, with 14 bases lying between them. CDR1 LGHNA and CDR2 YSLEER come from the germline V gene. CDR3 nucleotides: TGCGCCAGCAGCCAAGATGTCCTCAGATCGAGCTACACCTTC. Amino acids: CASSQDVLRSSYTF.

The chain is built from TRBV19 and TRBJ2-7; D may be TRBD1 or TRBD2 (6 bases each). This CDR3 is built from 15 residues. V was pared by 0 bases and J by 4 bases, with 13 bases between. Germline V gene sequence: CDR1 LNHDA, CDR2 SQIVND (reference sequence). The CDR3 reads CASSIEWGAGYEQYF. As DNA, the CDR3 is TGTGCCAGTAGTATAGAATGGGGGGCTGGATACGAGCAGTACTTC. The complete variable domain, with remaining parts taken from reference TRBV19 and TRBJ2-7, reads DGGITQSPKYLFRKEGQNVTLSCEQNLNHDAMYWYRQDPGQGLRLIYYSQIVNDFQKGDIAEGYSVSREKKESFPLTVTSAQKNPTAFYLCASSIEWGAGYEQYFGPGTRLTVT.

The V call is TRBV28, the J call TRBJ1-2; 10 bases match TRBD1. Losses at the gene ends were 5 bases for V and 3 bases for J; bases not matched to a gene: 6. Germline CDR1 and CDR2: MDHEN and SYDVKM. The CDR3 runs to 15 residues. CDR3 in amino acids: CASSQTGTGDYGYTF. CDR3 DNA sequence: TGTGCCAGCAGTCAAACCGGGACAGGGGACTATGGCTACACCTTC.

In this sample, this clone turned up a few times. The CDR3 is CASSLHGRAVGNTIYF. The CDR3 region has the DNA TGCGCCAGCAGCTTGCATGGCAGGGCTGTTGGAAACACCATATATTTT. The gene calls are TRBV5-1 and TRBJ1-3; possible D gene TRBD1, 5 bases. This CDR3 is built from 16 residues. CDR1 and CDR2 (germline): SGHRS, YFSETQ. V lost 1 base, J lost 3 bases, and 14 bases lay in between.

The chain carries TRBV2 and TRBJ1-5; the D is unclear. Deletions cut 2 bases from V and 2 bases from J, with 7 bases between. CDR3 size: 14 residues. Germline V CDR1 and CDR2: SNHLY, FYNNEI. The CDR3 reads CASSEWGGNQPQHF. The CDR3 nucleotides read TGTGCCAGCAGTGAATGGGGAGGCAATCAGCCCCAGCATTTT.